This is a list of T cell receptor beta chains from one sample in a study of cytomegalovirus exposure and HLA in healthy donors. TCRdb's copy holds only in-frame clones and misses some; the assay was immunoSEQ multiplex PCR. The sample yields approximately 130,000 clones, 70% to 75% seen once. Specimen: PBMCs. Source of these receptors: a man younger than 40 in good health and CMV-seronegative. The CDR3 runs from the conserved cysteine through the conserved F or W. Fields, in order: D gene, V gene, J gene, clone size, CDR3 protein, CDR3 DNA. A D gene is named only where the DNA matches it firmly. Expanded clones are given a class, and other clones once, few, many or no size at all.

D gene: TRBD2; V gene: TRBV5-4; J gene: TRBJ2-3; clone size: once; CDR3 protein: CASSRGGLAGVQTQYF; CDR3 DNA: TGTGCCAGCAGCCGGGGGGGACTAGCGGGAGTACAGACGCAGTATTTT
D gene: -; V gene: TRBV27; J gene: TRBJ2-1; clone size: -; CDR3 protein: CASSLWAGEYNEQFF; CDR3 DNA: TGTGCCAGCAGTTTATGGGCAGGGGAGTACAATGAGCAGTTCTTC
D gene: TRBD1; V gene: TRBV6-6; J gene: TRBJ1-4; clone size: -; CDR3 protein: CASSAGGWEKLFF; CDR3 DNA: TGTGCCAGCTCCGCAGGGGGTTGGGAAAAACTGTTTTTT
D gene: -; V gene: TRBV6-5; J gene: TRBJ2-1; clone size: -; CDR3 protein: CASSPDTYNEQFF; CDR3 DNA: TGTGCCAGCAGTCCAGACACTTACAATGAGCAGTTCTTC
D gene: TRBD1; V gene: TRBV28; J gene: TRBJ1-1; clone size: -; CDR3 protein: CASIPQGLYTEAFF; CDR3 DNA: TGTGCCAGCATCCCACAGGGGTTGTACACTGAAGCTTTCTTT
D gene: TRBD1; V gene: TRBV29-1; J gene: TRBJ2-3; clone size: -; CDR3 protein: CSVYTRQGVADTQYF; CDR3 DNA: TGCAGCGTTTATACGAGACAGGGAGTCGCAGATACGCAGTATTTT
D gene: TRBD1; V gene: TRBV10-3; J gene: TRBJ2-2; clone size: -; CDR3 protein: CAISDSDRGTGELFF; CDR3 DNA: TGTGCCATCAGTGATTCGGACAGGGGCACCGGGGAGCTGTTTTTT
D gene: -; V gene: TRBV28; J gene: TRBJ1-1; clone size: -; CDR3 protein: CASSSNLNVNTEAFF; CDR3 DNA: TGTGCCAGCAGTTCAAACCTAAACGTGAACACTGAAGCTTTCTTT
D gene: TRBD1; V gene: TRBV25-1; J gene: TRBJ1-3; clone size: few; CDR3 protein: CASSVEGQGNTIYF; CDR3 DNA: TGTGCCAGCAGTGTTGAGGGACAGGGAAACACCATATATTTT
D gene: -; V gene: TRBV18; J gene: TRBJ2-3; clone size: -; CDR3 protein: CASSPQRQTADTQYF; CDR3 DNA: TGTGCCAGCTCACCACAACGACAGACGGCAGATACGCAGTATTTT